This entry concerns a single T cell receptor (beta chain). The sample originates from a study of graft-versus-host responses after intestinal transplantation. Germline CDR1 is LNHDA and CDR2 is SQIVND (reference sequence). V lost 5 bases and J lost 4, with 9 bases in between. CDR3 size: 13 residues. Clones were read by immunoSEQ multiplex PCR, and TCRdb kept only the in-frame ones, dropping some. The sample shows about 54,000 clones, about 90% of them seen only once. This TCR derives from a human patient who received an intestinal transplant, so some T cells may come from the graft donor. This chain connects TRBV19 to TRBJ1-5, with unresolved D. Here the sequenced sample was PBMCs, taken 650 to 690 days after intestinal transplant. CDR3 in DNA: TGTGCCAGTAGTGTCGTATCAAATCAGCCCCAGCATTTT. Its translation: CASSVVSNQPQHF.